These 3 T cell receptor beta chains were all obtained from the same sample, sequenced in a study of blood T cell repertoires in COVID-19. This table comes from immunoSEQ multiplex PCR, and its TCRdb copy is limited to in-frame clones, with some not included. The data show about 100,000 clones, 80% to 95% seen once. The sequenced sample consisted of peripheral blood. These receptors came from a man aged 45-65 years with active COVID-19.

This chain connects TRBV27 to TRBJ1-1, with D unresolved. This CDR3 is 13 amino acids long. Per germline, CDR1 MNHEY and CDR2 SMNVEV (reference sequence). Between the trimmed V and J ends, which lost 5 bases and 6 bases, there was a span of 13 bases. DNA for the CDR3: TGTGCCAGCAGTGTTACACAGAGGGCTGAAGCTTTCTTT. Protein product: CASSVTQRAEAFF.

The V call is TRBV3-1 (or the pseudogene TRBV3-2), the J call TRBJ2-3; 9 nucleotides agree with TRBD2. V lost 2 bases, J lost 6 bases, and 9 bases stayed unmatched. Germline V gene data show CDR1 as LGHDT and CDR2 as YNNKEL (reference sequence). The CDR3 consists of 16 residues. CDR3 in amino acids: CASSQNPGLAEDTQYF. The CDR3 nucleotides read TGTGCCAGCAGCCAAAACCCGGGACTAGCAGAGGATACGCAGTATTTT.

This clone occurred once. The V call is TRBV24-1, the J call TRBJ2-1; 15 bases line up with TRBD2. J gave up 8 bases and V 3 bases, and 1 base lay outside the gene matches. This CDR3 has 15 residues. Germline V CDR1 and CDR2: KGHDR, SFDVKD. The CDR3 is CATSDGTSGRHEQFF. The CDR3 nucleotides are TGTGCCACCAGTGATGGGACTAGCGGGAGGCATGAGCAGTTCTTC.